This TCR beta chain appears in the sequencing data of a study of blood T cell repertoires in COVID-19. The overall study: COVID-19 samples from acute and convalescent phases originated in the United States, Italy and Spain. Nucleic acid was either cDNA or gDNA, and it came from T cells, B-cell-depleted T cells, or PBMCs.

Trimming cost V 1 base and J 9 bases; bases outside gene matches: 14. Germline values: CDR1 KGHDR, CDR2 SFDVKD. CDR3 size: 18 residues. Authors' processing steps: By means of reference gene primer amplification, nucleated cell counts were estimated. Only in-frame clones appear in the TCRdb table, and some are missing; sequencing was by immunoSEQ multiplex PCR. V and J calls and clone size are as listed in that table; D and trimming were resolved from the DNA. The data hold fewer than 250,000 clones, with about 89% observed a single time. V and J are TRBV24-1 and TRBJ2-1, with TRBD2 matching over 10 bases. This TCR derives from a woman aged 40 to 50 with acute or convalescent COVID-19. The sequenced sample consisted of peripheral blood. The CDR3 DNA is TGTGCCACCAGTGATTTCAGTTCTCGGGCTAGCGGGGGAGCTGAGCAGTTCTTC. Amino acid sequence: CATSDFSSRASGGAEQFF.